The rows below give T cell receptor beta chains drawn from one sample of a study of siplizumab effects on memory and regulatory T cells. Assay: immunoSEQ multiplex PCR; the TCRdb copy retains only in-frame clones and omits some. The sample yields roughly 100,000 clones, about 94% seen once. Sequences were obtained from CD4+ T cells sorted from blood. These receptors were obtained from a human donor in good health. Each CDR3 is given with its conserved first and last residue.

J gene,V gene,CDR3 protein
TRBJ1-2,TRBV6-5,CASSYFGQNYGYTF
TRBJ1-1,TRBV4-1,CASSFQTRDSPNTEAFF
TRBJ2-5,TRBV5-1,CASSWAGGETQYF
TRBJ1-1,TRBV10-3,CAISESLGRGRMNTEAFF
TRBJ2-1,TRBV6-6,CASLAGGSYNEQFF
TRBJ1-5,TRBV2,CASSERAGNFVGNQPQHF
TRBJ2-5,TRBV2,CASSEGIAGGRETQYF
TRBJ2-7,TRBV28,CASRWARSTYEQYF
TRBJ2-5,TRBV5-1,CASTSRGGAETQYF
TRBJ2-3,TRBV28,CASSLTSGRWTDTQYF
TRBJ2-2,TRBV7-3,CASGVGTNTGELFF
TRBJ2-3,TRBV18,CASSPPQTSTDTQYF
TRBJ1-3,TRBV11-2,CASSLTRGLHSGNTIYF
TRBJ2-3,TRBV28,CASSLLRGGGIATDTQYF
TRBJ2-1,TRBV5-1,CASSLTSGGGNEQFF
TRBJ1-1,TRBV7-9,CASSLEVNTEAFF
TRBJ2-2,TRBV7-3,CASRLDRGTGELFF
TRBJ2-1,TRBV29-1,CSVRANNEQFF
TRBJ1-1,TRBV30,CAWSVRHNTEAFF
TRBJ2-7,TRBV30,CAWSIYRGLAGTYEQYF
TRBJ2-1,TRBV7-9,CASSLGGLAGGANEQFF
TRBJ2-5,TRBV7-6,CASSLKETQYF
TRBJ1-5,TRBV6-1,CASRKAPRDQPQHF
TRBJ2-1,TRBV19,CASSPSRWDGNEQFF
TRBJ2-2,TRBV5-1,CASTSGITPNTGELFF
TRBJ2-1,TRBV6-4,CASRLDHSSYNEQFF
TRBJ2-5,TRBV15,CATSRDVQETQYF
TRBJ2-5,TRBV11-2,CASSLVRLAGIKETQYF
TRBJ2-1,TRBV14,CASSLAWNNEQFF
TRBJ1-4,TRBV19,CASSTRGEKLFF
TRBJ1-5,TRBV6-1,CASSDKSNQPQHF
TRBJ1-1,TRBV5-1,CASSSTGMNTEAFF
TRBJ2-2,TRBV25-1,CASSESAGANTGELFF
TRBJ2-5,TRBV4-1,CASSLLAGPRETQYF